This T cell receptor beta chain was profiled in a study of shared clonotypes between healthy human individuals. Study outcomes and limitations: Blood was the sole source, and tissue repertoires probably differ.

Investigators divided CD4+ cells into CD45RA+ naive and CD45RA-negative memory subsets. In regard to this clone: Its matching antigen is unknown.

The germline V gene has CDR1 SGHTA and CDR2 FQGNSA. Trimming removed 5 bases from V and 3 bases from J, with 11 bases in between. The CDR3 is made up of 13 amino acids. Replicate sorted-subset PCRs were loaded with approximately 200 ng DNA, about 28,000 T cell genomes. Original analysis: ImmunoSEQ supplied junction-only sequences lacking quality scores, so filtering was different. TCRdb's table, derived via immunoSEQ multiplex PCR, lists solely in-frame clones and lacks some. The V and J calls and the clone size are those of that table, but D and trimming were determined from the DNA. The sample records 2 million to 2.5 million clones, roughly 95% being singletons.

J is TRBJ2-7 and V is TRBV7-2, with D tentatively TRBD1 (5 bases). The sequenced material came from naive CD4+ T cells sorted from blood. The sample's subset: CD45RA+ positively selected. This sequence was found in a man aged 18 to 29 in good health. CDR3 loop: CASSTQRGYEQYF. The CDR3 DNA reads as TGTGCCAGCAGCACTCAAAGGGGCTACGAGCAGTACTTC.